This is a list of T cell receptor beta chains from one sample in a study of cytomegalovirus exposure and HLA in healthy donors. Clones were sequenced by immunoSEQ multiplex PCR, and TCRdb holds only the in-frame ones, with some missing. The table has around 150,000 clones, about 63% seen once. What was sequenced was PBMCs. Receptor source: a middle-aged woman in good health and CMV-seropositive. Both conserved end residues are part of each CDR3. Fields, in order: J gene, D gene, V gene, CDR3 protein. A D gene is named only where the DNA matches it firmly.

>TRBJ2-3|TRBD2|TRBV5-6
CASSGLAGRGTDTQYF
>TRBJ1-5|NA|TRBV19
CASATRGRRSDNQPQNF
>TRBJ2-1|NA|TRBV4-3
CASSQLRGNNEQFF
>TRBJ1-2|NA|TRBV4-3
CASSQERQGSHGYTF
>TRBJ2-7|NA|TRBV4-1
CASSQGPLLPLEQYF
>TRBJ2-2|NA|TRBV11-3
CASSGGLGELFF
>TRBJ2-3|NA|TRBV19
CASSLSSDTQYF
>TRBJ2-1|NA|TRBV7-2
CASSGPQGNEQFF
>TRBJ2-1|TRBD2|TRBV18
CASSPLTSEAYNEQFF
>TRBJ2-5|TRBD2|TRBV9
CASSPWTSGSQETQYF
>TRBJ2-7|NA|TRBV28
CASSPTAGTDEGEQYF
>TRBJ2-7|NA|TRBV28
CASNVLSGVAYEQYF
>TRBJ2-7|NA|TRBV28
CASSFPNSYEQYF
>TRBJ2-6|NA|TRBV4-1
CASSRKQGNNVLTF
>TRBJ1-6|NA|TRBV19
CASSDGTTYNSPLHF
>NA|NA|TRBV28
CASSLNNYEQYF
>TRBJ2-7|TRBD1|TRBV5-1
CASSPGQDYEQYF
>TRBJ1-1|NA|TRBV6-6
CASSSYSLTMHGAFF
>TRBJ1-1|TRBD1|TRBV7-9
CASSSRPGTGMNTEAFF
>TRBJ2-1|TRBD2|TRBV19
CASSGTGTTPTDEQFF
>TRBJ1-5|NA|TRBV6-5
CASSYSRGNNQPQHF
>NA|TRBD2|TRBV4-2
CASSQDTYGWREARGYEQYF
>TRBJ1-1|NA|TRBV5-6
CASSLRQEAFF
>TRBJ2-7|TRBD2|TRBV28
CASSSGTSGSYEQYF
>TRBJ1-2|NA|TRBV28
CASTSGLQTYGYTF
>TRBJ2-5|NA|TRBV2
CASSARAYQETQYF
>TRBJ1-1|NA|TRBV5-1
CASSSPGNTEAFF
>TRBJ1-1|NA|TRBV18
CASSPEAANTEAFF
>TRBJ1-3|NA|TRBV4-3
CASSQDLGSGNTIYF
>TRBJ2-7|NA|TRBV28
CASQTGTPKEQYF
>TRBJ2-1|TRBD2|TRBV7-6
CASSSRLAGASYNEQFF
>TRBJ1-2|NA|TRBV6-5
CASSRPNYGYPF
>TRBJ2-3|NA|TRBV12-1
CASSSGFTNFPSTDTQYF
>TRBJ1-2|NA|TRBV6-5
CASSRHAGGSYGYTF
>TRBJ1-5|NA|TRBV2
CASSETGGAQPQNF
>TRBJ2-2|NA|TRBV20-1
CSAYIAGELFF
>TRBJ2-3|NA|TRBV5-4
CASSLEQGTDTQYF
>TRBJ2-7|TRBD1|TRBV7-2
CASSHTGVRSYEQYF
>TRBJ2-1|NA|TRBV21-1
CASSNVNSGRPHEQFF
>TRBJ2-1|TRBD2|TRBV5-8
CASSSGTSENNEQFF
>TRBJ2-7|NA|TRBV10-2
CASSQIQVSYEQYF
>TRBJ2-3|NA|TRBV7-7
CASSLALTGTGTDTQYF
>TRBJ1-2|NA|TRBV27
CASSTDDRNYGYTF
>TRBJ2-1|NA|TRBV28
CASRLTEAYNEQFF
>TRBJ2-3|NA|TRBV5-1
CASSLAPTAADTQYF
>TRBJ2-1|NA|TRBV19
CASSTLAYNEQFF
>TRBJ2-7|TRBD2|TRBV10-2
CASYRGGGAYTYEQYF
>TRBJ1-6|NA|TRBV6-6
CASSLEGNSPLHF
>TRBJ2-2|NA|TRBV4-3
CASSQMSANTGELFF
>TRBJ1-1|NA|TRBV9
CASSTGLPNTEAFF